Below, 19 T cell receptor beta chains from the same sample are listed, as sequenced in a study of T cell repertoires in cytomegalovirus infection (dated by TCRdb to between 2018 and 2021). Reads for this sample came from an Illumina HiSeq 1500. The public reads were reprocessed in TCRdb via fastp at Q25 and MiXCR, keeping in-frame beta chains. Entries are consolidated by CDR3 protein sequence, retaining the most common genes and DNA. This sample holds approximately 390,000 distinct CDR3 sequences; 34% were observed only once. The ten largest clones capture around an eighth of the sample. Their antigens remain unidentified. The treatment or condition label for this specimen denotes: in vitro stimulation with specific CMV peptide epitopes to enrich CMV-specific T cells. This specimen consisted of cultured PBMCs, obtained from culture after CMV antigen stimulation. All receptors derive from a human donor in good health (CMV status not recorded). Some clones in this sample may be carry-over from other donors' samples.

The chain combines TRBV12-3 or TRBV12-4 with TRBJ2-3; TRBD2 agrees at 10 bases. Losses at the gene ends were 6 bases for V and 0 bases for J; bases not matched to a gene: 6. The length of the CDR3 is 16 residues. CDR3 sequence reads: CASRFSGRTSTDTQYF. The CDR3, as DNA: TGTGCCAGCAGGTTTAGCGGGAGGACCAGCACAGATACGCAGTATTTT.

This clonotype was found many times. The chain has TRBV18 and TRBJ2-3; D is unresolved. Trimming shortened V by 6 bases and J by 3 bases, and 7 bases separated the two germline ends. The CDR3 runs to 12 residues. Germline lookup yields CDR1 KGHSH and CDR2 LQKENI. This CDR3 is CASSPNTDTQYF. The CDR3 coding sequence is TGTGCCAGCTCCCCAAATACAGATACGCAGTATTTT.

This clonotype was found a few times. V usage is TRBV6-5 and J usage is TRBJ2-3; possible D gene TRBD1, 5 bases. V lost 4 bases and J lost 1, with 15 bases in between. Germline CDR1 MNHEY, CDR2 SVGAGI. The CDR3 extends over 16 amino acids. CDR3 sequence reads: CASSSSGNAGTDTQYF. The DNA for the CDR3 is TGTGCCAGCAGTTCTTCAGGGAACGCGGGCACAGATACGCAGTATTTT.

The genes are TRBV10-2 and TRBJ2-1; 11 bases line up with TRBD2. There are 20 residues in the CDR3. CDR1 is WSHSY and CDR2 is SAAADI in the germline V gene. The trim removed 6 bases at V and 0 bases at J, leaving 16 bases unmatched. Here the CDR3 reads CASRDARTSGPVSSYNEQFF. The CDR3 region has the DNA TGCGCCAGCAGGGACGCTCGGACTAGCGGGCCCGTAAGCTCCTACAATGAGCAGTTCTTC.

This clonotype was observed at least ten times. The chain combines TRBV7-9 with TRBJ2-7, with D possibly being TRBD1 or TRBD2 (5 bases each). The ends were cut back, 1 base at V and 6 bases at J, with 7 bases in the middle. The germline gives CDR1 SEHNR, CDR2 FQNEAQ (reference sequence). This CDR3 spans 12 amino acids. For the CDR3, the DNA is TGTGCCAGCAGCTTAGAGAGGGGCGAGCAGTACTTC. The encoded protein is CASSLERGEQYF.

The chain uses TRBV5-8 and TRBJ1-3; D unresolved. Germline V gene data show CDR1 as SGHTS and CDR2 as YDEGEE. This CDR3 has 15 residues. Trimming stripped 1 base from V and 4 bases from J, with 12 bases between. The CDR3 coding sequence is TGTGCCAGCAGCTTGTCTTCATCATCAGGAAACACCATATATTTT. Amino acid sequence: CASSLSSSSGNTIYF.

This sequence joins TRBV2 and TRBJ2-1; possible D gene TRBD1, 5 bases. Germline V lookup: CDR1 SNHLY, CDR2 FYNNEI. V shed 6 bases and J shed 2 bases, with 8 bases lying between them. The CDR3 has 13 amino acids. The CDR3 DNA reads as TGTGCCAGCAGAGAGGACACCTACAATGAGCAGTTCTTC. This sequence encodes CASREDTYNEQFF.

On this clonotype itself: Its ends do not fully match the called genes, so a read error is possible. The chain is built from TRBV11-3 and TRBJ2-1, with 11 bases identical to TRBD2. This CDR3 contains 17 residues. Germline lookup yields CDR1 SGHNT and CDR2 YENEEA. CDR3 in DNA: TGTGCCAGCAGCTCTATAGCGGGAGGGCCCTCCCACAATGAGCAGTTCTTC. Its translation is CASSSIAGGPSHNEQFF.

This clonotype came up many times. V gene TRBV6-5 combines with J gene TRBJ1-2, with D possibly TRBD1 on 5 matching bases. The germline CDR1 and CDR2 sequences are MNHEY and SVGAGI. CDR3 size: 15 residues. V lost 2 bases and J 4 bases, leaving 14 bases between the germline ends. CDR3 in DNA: TGTGCCAGCAGTTACCACCGGGACCGTAGCTATGGCTACACCTTC. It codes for CASSYHRDRSYGYTF.

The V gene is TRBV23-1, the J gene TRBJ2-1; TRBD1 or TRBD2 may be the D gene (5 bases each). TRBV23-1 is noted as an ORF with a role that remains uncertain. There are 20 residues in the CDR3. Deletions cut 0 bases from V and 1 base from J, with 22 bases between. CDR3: CASSQSRGWDVPESYNEQFF. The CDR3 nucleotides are TGCGCCAGCAGTCAATCGAGGGGCTGGGATGTCCCTGAATCCTACAATGAGCAGTTCTTC.

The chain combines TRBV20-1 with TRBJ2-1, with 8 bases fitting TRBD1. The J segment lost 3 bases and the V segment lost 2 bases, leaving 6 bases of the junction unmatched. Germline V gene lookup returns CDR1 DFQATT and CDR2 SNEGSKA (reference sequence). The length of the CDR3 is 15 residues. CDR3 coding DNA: TGCAGTGCTAGAAAACCGGGACAGGTCTACAATGAGCAGTTCTTC. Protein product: CSARKPGQVYNEQFF.

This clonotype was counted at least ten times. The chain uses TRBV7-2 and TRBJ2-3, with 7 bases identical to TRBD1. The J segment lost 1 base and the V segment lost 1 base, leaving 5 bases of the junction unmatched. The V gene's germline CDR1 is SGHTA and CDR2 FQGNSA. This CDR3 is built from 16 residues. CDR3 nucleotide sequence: TGTGCCAGCAGCTTAGTCGTAGGACAGGGCACAGATACGCAGTATTTT. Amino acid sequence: CASSLVVGQGTDTQYF.

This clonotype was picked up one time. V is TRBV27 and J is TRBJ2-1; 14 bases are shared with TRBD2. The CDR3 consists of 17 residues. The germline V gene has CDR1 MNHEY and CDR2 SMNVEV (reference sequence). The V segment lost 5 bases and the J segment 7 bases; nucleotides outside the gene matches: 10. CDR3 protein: CASSPPTGLAGVNEQFF. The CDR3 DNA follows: TGTGCCAGCAGTCCACCCACGGGACTAGCGGGAGTGAATGAGCAGTTCTTC.

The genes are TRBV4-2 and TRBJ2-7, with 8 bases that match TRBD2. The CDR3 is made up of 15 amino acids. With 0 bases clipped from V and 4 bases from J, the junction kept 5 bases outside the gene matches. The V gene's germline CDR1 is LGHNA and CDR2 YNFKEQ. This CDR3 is CASSQEGTSEYEQYF. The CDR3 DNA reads TGTGCCAGCAGCCAAGAGGGGACTAGTGAGTACGAGCAGTACTTC.

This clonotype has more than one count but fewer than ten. Written as DNA, the CDR3 is TGCGCCAGCAGCCAAGACCCCGGACAAACCTACAATGAGCAGTTCTTC. Protein product: CASSQDPGQTYNEQFF. V gene TRBV4-1 combines with J gene TRBJ2-1, with a possible D match to TRBD1 (5 bases). Trimming left V 0 bases short and J 2 bases short, with 11 bases between. In germline, CDR1 is MGHRA, CDR2 YSYEKL. This CDR3 has 16 amino acids.

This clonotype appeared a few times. CDR3 bases: TGTGCCAGCAGCTTTTGGAGCAATCAGCCCCAGCATTTT. It encodes CASSFWSNQPQHF. The rearrangement links TRBV7-2 to TRBJ1-5; no reliable D call. Germline values: CDR1 SGHTA, CDR2 FQGNSA. Trimming took 3 bases from V and 1 from J, leaving 4 bases between them. This CDR3 is 13 amino acids long.

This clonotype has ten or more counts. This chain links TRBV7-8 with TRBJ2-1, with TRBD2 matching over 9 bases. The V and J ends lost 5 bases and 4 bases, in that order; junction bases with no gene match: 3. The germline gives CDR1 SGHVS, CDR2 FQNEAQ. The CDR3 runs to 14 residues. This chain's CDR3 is CASSRTSVYNEQFF. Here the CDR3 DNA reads TGTGCCAGCAGCCGGACTAGCGTATACAATGAGCAGTTCTTC.

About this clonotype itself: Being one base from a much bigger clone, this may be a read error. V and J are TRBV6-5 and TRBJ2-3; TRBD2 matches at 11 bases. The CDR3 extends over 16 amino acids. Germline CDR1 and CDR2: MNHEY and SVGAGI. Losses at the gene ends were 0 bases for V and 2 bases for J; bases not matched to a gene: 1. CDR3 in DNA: TGTGCCAGCAGTTACTCGACTAGCGGGAACACAGATACGCAGTATTTT. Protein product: CASSYSTSGNTDTQYF.

The CDR3 sequence is CASSFTGVPDTQYF. The CDR3, as DNA: TGTGCCAGCAGCTTTACAGGGGTTCCAGATACGCAGTATTTT. The chain carries TRBV7-2 and TRBJ2-3; TRBD1 matches at 7 bases. Looked up from germline, CDR1 is SGHTA and CDR2 is FQGNSA. V lost 3 bases and J lost 4; bases outside the gene matches: 4. This CDR3 is 14 amino acids long.